This note documents a single TCR beta chain sequence. Antigen specificity is unknown. This entry belongs to a study of CD8+ T cells in alopecia areata. On the study more broadly: Tofacitinib was given for 6 to 18 months, then stopped for 6 months. Study-level results: Tofacitinib yielded significantly lower scalp clonality and fewer expanded CD8+ clones among the top 100.

Reverse transcribed after extraction, RNA yielded cDNA as the sequencing template. TCRdb keeps only in-frame clones here, not all; method: immunoSEQ multiplex PCR. The sample carries more than 95,000 clones, roughly 55% recorded once. CDR1 is SGHTS and CDR2 is YDEGEE in the germline V gene. The CDR3 length is 14 residues. V gave up 4 bases and J gave up 6 bases, with 14 bases separating them. Treatment denoted: oral pan-JAK inhibitor, 5-10 mg twice daily. The V call is TRBV5-8, the J call TRBJ2-1; D may be TRBD1 (6 bases). The material was CD4+ T cells sorted from blood, obtained at week 4, from a patient treated with tofacitinib. The clonotype originates from a human donor with alopecia areata. As DNA, the CDR3 is TGTGCCAGCAGCCCCGACGTAGGGGGCAATGAGCAGTTCTTC. The encoded protein is CASSPDVGGNEQFF.